This paragraph covers one T cell receptor (beta chain) sequence. With 60 Vbeta and 13 Jbeta primers, the PCR was carried out. Per the original methods: Unique TCR beta chains totaled roughly 80 million in a later count, with roughly 11 million of them shared. Measured with immunoSEQ multiplex PCR; TCRdb has only the in-frame clones, and not every one. V and J calls and clone size follow that table, whereas D and trimming were derived from the DNA. This sample has about 120,000 clones, with 8.5% to 9% found just once. The V end was cut by 5 bases, the J end by 3 bases, with 6 bases between. Per the germline V gene, CDR1 is MNHNS and CDR2 is SASEGT. This CDR3 is 12 amino acids long. This sample is drawn from a study of cytomegalovirus exposure and HLA in healthy donors.

The sequenced sample was PBMCs. The TCR originated in a woman aged 40-49 years in good health and CMV-seropositive. The genes are TRBV6-1 and TRBJ2-3; D remains unclear. The CDR3 bases are TGTGCCAGCAGTTCCCTGACAGATACGCAGTATTTT. This encodes CASSSLTDTQYF.